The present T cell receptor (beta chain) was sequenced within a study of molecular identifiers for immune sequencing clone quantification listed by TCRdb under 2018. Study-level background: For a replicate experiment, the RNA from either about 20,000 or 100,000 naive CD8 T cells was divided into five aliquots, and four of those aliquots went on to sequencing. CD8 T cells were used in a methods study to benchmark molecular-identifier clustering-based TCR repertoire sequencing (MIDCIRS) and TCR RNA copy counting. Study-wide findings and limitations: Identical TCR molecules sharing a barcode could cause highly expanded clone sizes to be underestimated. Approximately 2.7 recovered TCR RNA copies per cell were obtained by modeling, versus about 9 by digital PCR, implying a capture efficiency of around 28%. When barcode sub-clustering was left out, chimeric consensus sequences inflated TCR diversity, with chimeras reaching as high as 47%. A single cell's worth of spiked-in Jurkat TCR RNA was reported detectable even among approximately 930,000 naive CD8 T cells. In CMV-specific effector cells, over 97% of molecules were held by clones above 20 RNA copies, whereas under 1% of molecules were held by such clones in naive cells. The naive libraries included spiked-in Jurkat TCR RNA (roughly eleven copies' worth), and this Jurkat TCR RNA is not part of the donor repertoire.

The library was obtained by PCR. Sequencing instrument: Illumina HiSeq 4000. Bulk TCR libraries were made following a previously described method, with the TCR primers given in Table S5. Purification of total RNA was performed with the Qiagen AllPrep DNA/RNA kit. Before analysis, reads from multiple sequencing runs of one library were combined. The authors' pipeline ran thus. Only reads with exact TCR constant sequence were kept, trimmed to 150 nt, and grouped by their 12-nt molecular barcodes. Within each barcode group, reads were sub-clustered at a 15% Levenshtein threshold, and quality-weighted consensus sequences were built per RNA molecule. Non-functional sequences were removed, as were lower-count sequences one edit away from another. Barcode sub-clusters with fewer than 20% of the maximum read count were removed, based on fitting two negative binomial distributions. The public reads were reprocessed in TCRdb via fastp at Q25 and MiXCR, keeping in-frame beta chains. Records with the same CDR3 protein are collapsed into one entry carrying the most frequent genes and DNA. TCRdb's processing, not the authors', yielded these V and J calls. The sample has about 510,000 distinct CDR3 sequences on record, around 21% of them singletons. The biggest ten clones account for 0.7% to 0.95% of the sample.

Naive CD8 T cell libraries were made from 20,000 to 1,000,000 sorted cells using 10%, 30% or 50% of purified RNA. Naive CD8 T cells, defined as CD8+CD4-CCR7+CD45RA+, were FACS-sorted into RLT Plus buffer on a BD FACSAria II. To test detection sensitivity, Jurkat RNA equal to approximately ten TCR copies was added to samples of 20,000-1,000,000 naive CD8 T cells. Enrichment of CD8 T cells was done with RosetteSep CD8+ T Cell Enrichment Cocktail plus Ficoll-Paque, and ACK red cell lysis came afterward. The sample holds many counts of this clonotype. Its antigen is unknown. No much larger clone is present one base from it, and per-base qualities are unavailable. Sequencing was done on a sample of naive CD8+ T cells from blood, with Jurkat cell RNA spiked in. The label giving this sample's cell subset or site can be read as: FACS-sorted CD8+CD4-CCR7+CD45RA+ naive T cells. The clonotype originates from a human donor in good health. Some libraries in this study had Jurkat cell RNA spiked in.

The DNA is TGTGCCAGCAGCTTTGGCTCCGGGACGGCCTACGAGCAGTACTTC. Translation gives CASSFGSGTAYEQYF. The V gene is TRBV7-9 and the J gene is TRBJ2-7; the D segment might be TRBD1 or TRBD2, since each matches 5 bases. V and J lose 3 bases and 2 bases, and a span of 14 bases separates them. The germline V gene (reference sequence) yields SEHNR for CDR1 and FQNEAQ for CDR2. There are 15 amino acids in the CDR3, from cysteine to phenylalanine inclusive. The sequence is cut down to CDR3 DNA, 45 bases in frame from base 1.